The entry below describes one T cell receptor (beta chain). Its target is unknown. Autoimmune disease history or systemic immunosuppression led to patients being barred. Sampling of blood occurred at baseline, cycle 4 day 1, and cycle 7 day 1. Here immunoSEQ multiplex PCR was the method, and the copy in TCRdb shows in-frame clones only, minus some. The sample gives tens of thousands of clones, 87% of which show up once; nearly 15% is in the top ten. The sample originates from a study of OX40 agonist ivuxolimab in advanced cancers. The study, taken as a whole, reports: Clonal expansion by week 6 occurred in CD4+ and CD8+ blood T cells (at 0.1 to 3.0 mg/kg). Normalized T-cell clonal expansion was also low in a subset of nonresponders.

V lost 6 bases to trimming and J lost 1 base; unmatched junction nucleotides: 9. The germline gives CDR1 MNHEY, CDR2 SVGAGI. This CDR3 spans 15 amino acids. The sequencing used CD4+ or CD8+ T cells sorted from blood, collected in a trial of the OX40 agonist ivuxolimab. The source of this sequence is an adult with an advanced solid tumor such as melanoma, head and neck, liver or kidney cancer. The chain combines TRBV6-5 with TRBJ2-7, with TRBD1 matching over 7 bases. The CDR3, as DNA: TGTGCCAGCAGCTTAGGACAGGTAGTGTCCTACGAGCAGTACTTC. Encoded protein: CASSLGQVVSYEQYF.